One sample yielded the 29 T cell receptor beta chains listed below, sequenced in a study of identical twins. TCRdb used MiXCR to reprocess the 5' RACE reads, holding one entry per CDR3 protein. The data contain about 390,000 distinct CDR3 sequences, around 9% of them singletons. Sequencing was done on a sample of naive T cells sorted from blood. Every receptor here comes from a woman aged 50 to 60 in good health.

This clonotype was counted at least ten times. The V gene is TRBV5-1, the J gene TRBJ2-5; 13 bases are shared with TRBD2. The CDR3 contains 19 residues. CDR1 and CDR2 from the germline V gene are SGHRS and YFSETQ. J was trimmed by 1 base and V by 4 bases; bases with no gene match: 13. DNA of the CDR3: TGCGCCAGCAGCCATCCACGGACTAGCGGGAGACCCGCCCAAGAGACCCAGTACTTC. It translates to CASSHPRTSGRPAQETQYF.

This clonotype was picked up many times. This sequence joins TRBV5-1 and TRBJ2-7; 9 nucleotides align to TRBD1. Trimming took 0 bases from V and 0 from J; bases not matched to a gene: 1. The germline V gene encodes CDR1 SGHRS and CDR2 YFSETQ. The CDR3 has 15 residues. The CDR3 sequence is CASSLVGQGSYEQYF. CDR3 nucleotides: TGCGCCAGCAGCTTGGTGGGACAGGGCTCCTACGAGCAGTACTTC.

The chain is built from TRBV24-1 and TRBJ2-3; no reliable D call. Looked up from germline, CDR1 is KGHDR and CDR2 is SFDVKD. CDR3 size: 14 residues. V gave up 3 bases and J gave up 2 bases, with 8 bases separating them. CDR3 amino acids: CATSDLRYTDTQYF. The CDR3 nucleotides are TGTGCCACCAGTGATCTCCGGTACACAGATACGCAGTATTTT.

This rearrangement joins TRBV6-1 to TRBJ2-1, with D perhaps TRBD2 (5 bases). The CDR3 is made up of 13 amino acids. Per the germline V gene, CDR1 is MNHNS and CDR2 is SASEGT. Trimming pared 1 base from V and 4 bases from J, leaving 5 bases between. This CDR3 is CASSEGTYNEQFF. DNA of the CDR3: TGTGCCAGCAGTGAAGGGACTTACAATGAGCAGTTCTTC.

This clonotype showed up many times. J is TRBJ2-3 and V is TRBV20-1; D might be TRBD1 or TRBD2, each matching 6 bases. Germline lookup yields CDR1 DFQATT and CDR2 SNEGSKA (reference sequence). This CDR3 spans 14 amino acids. The ends were cut back, 7 bases at V and 7 bases at J, with 21 bases in the middle. CDR3 DNA: TGCAGTGTGGGGGGCGCTTCCGGGGTCAATACGCAGTATTTT. The encoded protein is CSVGGASGVNTQYF.

The chain carries TRBV5-1 and TRBJ2-1; 11 nucleotides align to TRBD2. The V segment lost 2 bases and the J segment 1 base; nucleotides outside the gene matches: 8. CDR3 length: 18 amino acids. Germline-derived CDR1 and CDR2 are SGHRS and YFSETQ. The CDR3 protein is CASSFIAGGPASYNEQFF. CDR3 nucleotides: TGCGCCAGCAGCTTTATAGCGGGAGGGCCTGCGTCCTACAATGAGCAGTTCTTC. Full variable domain (missing parts from reference TRBV5-1 and TRBJ2-1): KAGVTQTPRYLIKTRGQQVTLSCSPISGHRSVSWYQQTPGQGLQFLFEYFSETQRNKGNFPGRFSGRQFSNSRSEMNVSTLELGDSALYLCASSFIAGGPASYNEQFFGPGTRLTVL.

V is TRBV11-3 and J is TRBJ2-5; 7 bases line up with TRBD1. Germline lookup yields CDR1 SGHNT and CDR2 YENEEA. The CDR3 covers 17 residues. V shed 5 bases and J 1 base; nucleotides not matched to a gene: 13. The CDR3 region is CASSANHPSGGQETQYF. CDR3 coding DNA: TGTGCCAGCAGCGCAAACCATCCCTCAGGGGGCCAAGAGACCCAGTACTTC.

The chain is built from TRBV20-1 and TRBJ2-1, with D uncertain. From germline, CDR1 is DFQATT and CDR2 SNEGSKA (reference sequence). V was clipped by 1 base and J by 9 bases, with 16 bases between them. CDR3 length: 14 residues. The CDR3 nucleotides are TGCAGTGCTAGAGCGGGCAGCCAGTCGGGTGAGCAGTTCTTC. Translated, it gives CSARAGSQSGEQFF.

The table lists this clonotype with a few counts. V is TRBV7-8 and J is TRBJ2-7, with D unresolved. CDR1 and CDR2 from the germline V gene are SGHVS and FQNEAQ. Between the trimmed V and J ends, which lost 1 base and 3 bases, there was a span of 7 bases. The CDR3 loop spans 13 amino acids. CDR3 amino acids: CASSLGLRYEQYV. CDR3 DNA: TGTGCCAGCAGCTTAGGGCTTCGCTACGAGCAGTACGTC.

Only a few counts were recorded for this clonotype. The rearrangement links TRBV6-5 to TRBJ2-7; D is perhaps TRBD2 (6 bases). The V and J ends lost 4 bases and 2 bases respectively, with 12 bases between them. The CDR3 runs 14 residues. CDR1 and CDR2 from the germline V gene are MNHEY and SVGAGI. The CDR3 loop is CASSSRGTPYEQYF. CDR3 nucleotide sequence: TGTGCCAGCAGTTCGAGAGGGACTCCCTACGAGCAGTACTTC.

The chain employs TRBV24-1 and TRBJ2-7, with D perhaps matching TRBD2 (6 bases). Trimming removed 5 bases at V and 1 base at J, with 14 bases between. Germline CDR1 is KGHDR and CDR2 is SFDVKD. The CDR3 length is 15 residues. Written as DNA, the CDR3 is TGTGCCACCAGTGGGGGCCACGGGAGTTCCTACGAGCAGTACTTC. It specifies CATSGGHGSSYEQYF.

This clonotype has at least ten counts. The gene calls are TRBV25-1 and TRBJ1-2, with 9 bases identical to TRBD1. Germline CDR1 reads MGHDK; CDR2 reads SYGVNS. The CDR3 extends over 12 amino acids. V lost 8 bases, J lost 8 bases, and 6 bases stayed unmatched. CDR3 sequence reads: CASGDRVAGYTF. The CDR3 DNA is TGTGCCAGCGGGGACAGGGTTGCCGGCTACACCTTC.

This clonotype was found many times. The chain has TRBV29-1 and TRBJ1-1, with TRBD1 matching over 7 bases. From germline, CDR1 is SQVTM and CDR2 ANQGSEA. V gave up 5 bases and J gave up 0 bases; unmatched junction bases: 3. There are 13 residues in the CDR3. The CDR3 DNA is TGCAGCGTTACAGGGGTCATGAACACTGAAGCTTTCTTT. It is translated as CSVTGVMNTEAFF.

This clonotype was seen a handful of times. The chain recombines TRBV11-3 with TRBJ2-1; the D gene is possibly TRBD2 (6 bases). Germline CDR1 is SGHNT and CDR2 is YENEEA. V dropped 5 bases and J dropped 3 bases, with 14 bases sitting between them. The CDR3 runs to 15 residues. The CDR3, as DNA: TGTGCCAGCAGCATAAGCGGGCTCCACTACAATGAGCAGTTCTTC. It specifies CASSISGLHYNEQFF.

At least ten counts were recorded for this clonotype. Here the CDR3 DNA reads TGCAGTGCTAGGATTCCAGGGGGTTGGGTAAATGAGCAGTTCTTC. This encodes CSARIPGGWVNEQFF. This sequence joins TRBV20-1 and TRBJ2-1; 7 positions agree with TRBD1. Per the germline V gene, CDR1 is DFQATT and CDR2 is SNEGSKA (reference sequence). The J segment lost 7 bases and the V segment lost 3 bases, leaving 12 bases of the junction unmatched. The CDR3 has 15 amino acids.

The table lists this clonotype with a few counts. This chain uses TRBV20-1 with TRBJ2-1, with TRBD2 identical over 7 bases. CDR1 is DFQATT, CDR2 SNEGSKA, per germline (reference sequence). The V gene end was trimmed by 4 bases and the J gene end by 9 bases; junction bases not matched to a gene: 6. The CDR3 runs 12 residues. The CDR3 region is CSAMAPSGEQFF. The CDR3 coding sequence is TGCAGTGCTATGGCCCCTAGCGGTGAGCAGTTCTTC.

This clonotype turned up a few times. The chain employs TRBV2 and TRBJ2-7; 8 bases agree with TRBD1. The V gene end was trimmed by 6 bases and the J gene end by 0 bases; junction bases not matched to a gene: 7. This CDR3 region has 15 residues. Germline loops: CDR1 SNHLY, CDR2 FYNNEI. This CDR3 is CASSSDRGDSYEQYF. CDR3 in DNA: TGTGCCAGCAGCTCCGACAGGGGCGACTCCTACGAGCAGTACTTC.

This clonotype was seen at least ten times. This chain joins TRBV12-3 or TRBV12-4 and TRBJ1-5; TRBD1 matches at 8 bases. This CDR3 is 15 amino acids long. The ends lost 3 bases at V and 5 bases at J; junction bases unmatched: 6. CDR3 sequence reads: CASSFSRGLHQPQHF. The CDR3, as DNA: TGTGCCAGCAGTTTTAGCAGGGGGCTTCATCAGCCCCAGCATTTT.

This clonotype was recorded a few times. The genes are TRBV7-2 and TRBJ2-3; D remains ambiguous. Trimming took 5 bases from V and 10 from J, leaving 19 bases between them. CDR3 length equals 14 residues. From germline, CDR1 is SGHTA and CDR2 FQGNSA. The CDR3 nucleotides read TGTGCCAGCAGCCCTCGGACCACTTATGCGGCGCAGTATTTT. This translates into CASSPRTTYAAQYF.

The gene calls are TRBV20-1 and TRBJ2-7; D tentatively fits TRBD1 or TRBD2 (5 bases each). V dropped 3 bases and J dropped 3 bases, with 21 bases sitting between them. CDR1 is DFQATT and CDR2 is SNEGSKA in the germline V gene (reference sequence). The CDR3 has 16 amino acids. CDR3 sequence: CSARDKPGPKGYEQYF. As DNA, the CDR3 is TGCAGTGCTAGGGACAAGCCGGGACCCAAGGGCTACGAGCAGTACTTC.

In this sample, this clonotype turned up many times. The chain has TRBV5-1 and TRBJ2-4; no clear D gene. Trimming cost V 0 bases and J 2 bases, with 12 bases left between them. The germline CDR1 and CDR2 sequences are SGHRS and YFSETQ. The CDR3 contains 16 residues. The CDR3 is CASSLEAPGTKNIQYF. The CDR3 coding sequence is TGCGCCAGCAGCTTGGAGGCCCCTGGGACCAAAAACATTCAGTACTTC.

CDR3 nucleotides: TGTGCCAGCAGCTTAACTGGGACAGGGGTGATTGAGCAGTTCTTC. Translated: CASSLTGTGVIEQFF. V gene TRBV7-3 combines with J gene TRBJ2-1; TRBD1 matches 10 bases. The CDR3 totals 15 residues. After removal of 0 bases from V and 9 bases from J, the junction contained 5 bases not matched to a gene. CDR1 and CDR2 (germline): SGHTA, FQGTGA.

The rearrangement links TRBV3-1 to TRBJ2-1; 7 nucleotides line up with TRBD2. CDR1 is LGHDT, CDR2 YNNKEL, per germline (reference sequence). Germline trimming cut 2 bases from V and 9 bases from J; bases unmatched to any gene: 13. CDR3 size: 16 residues. The CDR3 DNA reads as TGTGCCAGCAGCCAAAGAGGACCGGGACTACTAATTGAGCAGTTCTTC. The encoded protein is CASSQRGPGLLIEQFF.

This clonotype was detected a few times. The rearrangement joins TRBV12-3 or TRBV12-4 to TRBJ2-5; 7 bases align to TRBD1. The J segment lost 2 bases and the V segment lost 5 bases, leaving 8 bases of the junction unmatched. The CDR3 is 15 amino acids. Written as DNA, the CDR3 is TGTGCCAGCAGTCCCCGGACAGGCACGCAAGAGACCCAGTACTTC. This encodes CASSPRTGTQETQYF.

The rearrangement joins TRBV20-1 to TRBJ2-5; TRBD2 agrees at 10 bases. Germline V gene sequence: CDR1 DFQATT, CDR2 SNEGSKA (reference sequence). V gave up 1 base and J gave up 0 bases; unmatched junction bases: 2. CDR3 length: 15 residues. This chain's CDR3 is CSARATSGDQETQYF. The DNA for the CDR3 is TGCAGTGCTAGAGCAACTAGCGGGGACCAAGAGACCCAGTACTTC.

At least ten counts were recorded for this clonotype. The rearrangement joins TRBV5-1 to TRBJ1-1; D unresolved. The CDR3 sequence is 13 residues long. Germline V gene data show CDR1 as SGHRS and CDR2 as YFSETQ. V lost 0 bases and J lost 3, with 6 bases in between. In DNA, the CDR3 is TGCGCCAGCAGCTTGGTGGCCCACACTGAAGCTTTCTTT. Translation: CASSLVAHTEAFF.

This clonotype was observed a handful of times. The J gene is TRBJ1-2, the V gene TRBV4-1; D gene uncertain. Between the trimmed V and J ends, which lost 6 bases and 2 bases, there was a span of 16 bases. The CDR3 sequence is 15 residues long. Germline CDR1 MGHRA, CDR2 YSYEKL. The CDR3 DNA is TGCGCCAGCAGGGACGTTGGACGCCGAAACTATGGCTACACCTTC. The encoded protein is CASRDVGRRNYGYTF.

With respect to this clonotype: A far larger clone is a single base away, which makes a read error likely. The CDR3 carries no conserved terminal phenylalanine or tryptophan, so it likely arises from a read error. The chain employs TRBV12-3 or TRBV12-4 and TRBJ2-3; D uncertain. Trimming removed 1 base from V and 3 bases from J, with 2 bases in between. The CDR3 extends over 12 amino acids. The CDR3 sequence is CASSLVTDTQYS. The CDR3 DNA follows: TGTGCCAGCAGTTTAGTGACAGATACGCAGTATTCT.

The chain is built from TRBV12-3 or TRBV12-4 and TRBJ1-4; 7 nucleotides match TRBD1. V lost 4 bases to trimming and J lost 4 bases; unmatched junction nucleotides: 6. The length of the CDR3 is 15 residues. CDR3 DNA: TGTGCCAGCAGTTGGGGACAGACTATTAATGAAAAACTGTTTTTT. This translates into CASSWGQTINEKLFF.